Listed below are T cell receptor beta chains from one sample, sequenced in a study of long-term antiretroviral therapy in people with HIV. Assay used: immunoSEQ multiplex PCR; TCRdb lists only in-frame clones, some missing. The table shows about 24,000 clones, with approximately 80% occurring only once. Sequencing was performed on unsorted PBMCs, taken at the start of antiretroviral therapy, before treatment. These receptors were collected from a woman aged 18-29 years with HIV. CDR3s include the opening cysteine and the closing phenylalanine or tryptophan. Fields, in order: V gene, CDR3 length, clone size, D gene, J gene, CDR3 protein, CDR3 DNA. D genes are given only for firm matches. Clone size is given for some rows only: seen once, a few or many times, or a class if the clone is expanded.

TRBV19,13,NA,NA,TRBJ1-1,CASSILLNTEAFF,TGTGCCAGTAGTATCCTACTGAACACTGAAGCTTTCTTT
TRBV6-1,14,NA,NA,TRBJ2-7,CASSRQGEYYEQYF,TGTGCCAGCAGTCGGCAGGGAGAATACTACGAGCAGTACTTC
TRBV9,15,NA,TRBD1,TRBJ1-2,CASSVGQGAGYGYTF,TGTGCCAGCAGCGTGGGACAGGGGGCGGGCTATGGCTACACCTTC
TRBV13,16,NA,TRBD2,TRBJ2-1,CASRGAGTSDVDEQFF,TGTGCCAGCAGGGGTGCCGGGACTAGCGATGTAGATGAGCAGTTCTTC
TRBV7-9,15,few,NA,TRBJ2-2,CASSLVWDNTGELFF,TGTGCCAGCAGCTTAGTTTGGGACAACACCGGGGAGCTGTTTTTT
TRBV7-2,14,NA,NA,TRBJ2-3,CASSLALHTDTQYF,TGTGCCAGCAGCTTAGCACTTCACACAGATACGCAGTATTTT
TRBV6-6,14,few,NA,TRBJ1-5,CASTPWGVNQPQHF,TGTGCCAGCACCCCCTGGGGGGTCAATCAGCCCCAGCATTTT
TRBV27,16,NA,TRBD2,TRBJ2-3,CASSLYGGRSTDTQYF,TGTGCCAGCAGTTTATATGGCGGGAGATCCACAGATACGCAGTATTTT
TRBV30,12,NA,NA,TRBJ1-2,CAWSVPLYGYTF,TGTGCCTGGAGTGTTCCCCTCTATGGCTACACCTTC
TRBV9,13,NA,NA,TRBJ1-2,CASSVGQPHGYTF,TGTGCCAGCAGCGTAGGGCAGCCCCATGGCTACACCTTC
TRBV7-9,16,NA,TRBD2,TRBJ2-5,CASSSRLAGAFETQYF,TGTGCCAGCAGCTCCAGGCTAGCGGGAGCTTTTGAGACCCAGTACTTC
TRBV10-3,13,NA,NA,TRBJ1-1,CAISGRLDTEAFF,TGTGCCATCAGTGGGAGGTTGGACACTGAAGCTTTCTTT
TRBV7-9,13,NA,NA,TRBJ1-2,CASSFQGRQGYTF,TGTGCCAGCAGCTTCCAGGGCAGGCAGGGCTACACCTTC
TRBV6-4,18,NA,NA,TRBJ2-7,CASSGAVPSEARQYEQYF,TGTGCCAGCAGTGGAGCCGTCCCCTCGGAGGCTCGACAGTACGAGCAGTACTTC
TRBV10-1,14,NA,TRBD1,TRBJ2-7,CASSRDRVTYEQYF,TGCGCCAGCAGCCGGGACAGGGTTACCTACGAGCAGTACTTC
TRBV27,18,NA,TRBD2,TRBJ2-5,CASSLSPSGGAGGETQYF,TGTGCCAGCAGTTTGAGTCCTAGCGGGGGGGCGGGTGGTGAGACCCAGTACTTC
TRBV6-1,12,NA,TRBD1,TRBJ2-7,CATNRGPDEQYF,TGTGCCACCAACAGGGGTCCCGACGAGCAGTACTTC
TRBV6-1,13,NA,NA,TRBJ1-1,CASSEEGYTEAFF,TGTGCCAGCAGTGAAGAAGGGTACACTGAAGCTTTCTTT
TRBV4-3,14,NA,NA,TRBJ1-1,CASSQYTANTEAFF,TGCGCCAGCAGCCAATATACAGCCAACACTGAAGCTTTCTTT
TRBV2,12,once,NA,TRBJ2-7,CASSLAFYEQYF,TGTGCCAGCAGTCTTGCCTTCTACGAGCAGTACTTC
TRBV7-3,13,NA,NA,TRBJ2-2,CASSRTERGELFF,TGTGCCAGCAGCCGGACAGAACGCGGGGAGCTGTTTTTT
TRBV5-4,12,NA,NA,TRBJ2-3,CASSSGTDTQYF,TGTGCCAGCAGCTCCGGCACAGATACGCAGTATTTT
TRBV11-2,16,NA,TRBD2,TRBJ2-3,CASRARTSVGTDTQYF,TGTGCCAGCAGGGCTAGGACTAGCGTGGGCACAGATACGCAGTATTTT
TRBV5-6,13,few,NA,TRBJ2-2,CASSLVIAGELFF,TGTGCCAGCAGCTTGGTCATAGCCGGGGAGCTGTTTTTT
TRBV28,13,NA,TRBD1,TRBJ1-2,CASNPGQGLSYTF,TGTGCAAGTAATCCGGGACAGGGACTTTCTTACACCTTC
TRBV5-8,15,medium-sized,NA,TRBJ1-5,CASSFQGYSNQPQHF,TGTGCCAGCAGCTTCCAGGGCTATAGCAATCAGCCCCAGCATTTT
TRBV6-1,14,NA,TRBD1,TRBJ1-4,CASSVGQGGEKLFF,TGTGCCAGCAGTGTGGGACAGGGGGGCGAAAAACTGTTTTTT
TRBV7-2,15,few,TRBD1,TRBJ1-6,CASSPLAGGEGPLHF,TGTGCCAGCAGCCCACTTGCAGGGGGCGAGGGACCCCTCCACTTT
TRBV9,15,NA,TRBD2,TRBJ2-1,CASSATSGPGNEQFF,TGTGCCAGCAGCGCCACTAGCGGCCCAGGCAATGAGCAGTTCTTC
TRBV7-8,14,NA,TRBD1,TRBJ2-7,CASSLDQGQDEQYF,TGTGCCAGCAGCTTAGACCAGGGACAGGACGAGCAGTACTTC